This TCR beta chain came from a study of blood T cell repertoires in COVID-19. Study-wide background: Collection of acute and convalescent COVID-19 samples took place in the United States, Italy and Spain. In each case, the material was cDNA or gDNA derived from T cells, B-cell-depleted T cells, or PBMCs.

V shed 1 base and J 4 bases; nucleotides not matched to a gene: 1. The germline gives CDR1 LGHNA, CDR2 YNFKEQ. The CDR3 has 16 residues. Clinical histories supplied by participants themselves formed the basis of cohort assignment. Clones were sequenced by immunoSEQ multiplex PCR, and TCRdb holds only the in-frame ones, with some missing. Counted here are about 150,000 clones, around four fifths occurring once; the ten biggest clones make up less than 7%. This clone is medium-sized by share. What was sequenced was PBMCs or T cells enriched from blood (not recorded which). This receptor was taken from a woman between 40 and 50 years old who had recovered from COVID-19. The rearrangement uses TRBV4-2 and TRBJ2-1; TRBD2 aligns across 13 bases. The CDR3 loop is CASSQGTSGGYNEQFF. The CDR3 DNA sequence: TGTGCCAGCAGCCAAGGGACTAGCGGGGGTTACAATGAGCAGTTCTTC.